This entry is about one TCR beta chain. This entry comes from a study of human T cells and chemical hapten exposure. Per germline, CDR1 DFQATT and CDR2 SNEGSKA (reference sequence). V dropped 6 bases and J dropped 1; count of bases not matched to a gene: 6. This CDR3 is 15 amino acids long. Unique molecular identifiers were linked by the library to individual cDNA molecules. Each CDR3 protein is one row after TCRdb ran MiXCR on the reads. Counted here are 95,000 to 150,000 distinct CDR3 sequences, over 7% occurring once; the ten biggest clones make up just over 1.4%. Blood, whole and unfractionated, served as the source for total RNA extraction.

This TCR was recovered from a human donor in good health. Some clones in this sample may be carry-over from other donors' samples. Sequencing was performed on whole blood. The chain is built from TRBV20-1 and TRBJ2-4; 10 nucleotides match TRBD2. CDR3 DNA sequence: TGCAGTGCCAAGAGCGGGAGGGCCGCCAAAAACATTCAGTACTTC. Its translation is CSAKSGRAAKNIQYF.